This TCR beta chain was obtained from a study of cytomegalovirus exposure and HLA in healthy donors. Study overall: An early data release held tens of millions of unique TCRs from HLA-typed donors. Study results and caveats: Cytomegalovirus-associated status was assigned to more than 150 TCR beta chains. In an earlier analysis, most TCR beta V segments were productive about 87% or about 30% of the time. In a later analysis, TCR beta V- and J-gene trimming showed a link to a missense DCLRE1C variant.

In regard to this clone: Its specificity is unknown.

In the PCR, 60 Vbeta and 13 Jbeta primers were used. TCRdb's copy holds only in-frame clones and misses some; the assay was immunoSEQ multiplex PCR. This listing includes under 70,000 clones. V shed 5 bases and J shed 0 bases, with 11 bases lying between them. Germline-derived CDR1 and CDR2 are SEHNR and FQNEAQ (reference sequence). The CDR3 is made up of 15 amino acids. The chain employs TRBV7-9 and TRBJ1-3; tentative D call: TRBD1 (5 bases). The receptor's source is a woman aged 18-29 years in good health and CMV-seronegative. Sequenced: PBMCs. The CDR3 DNA follows: TGTGCCAGCAGCCCCGGGGGGAGCTCTGGAAACACCATATATTTT. Amino acid sequence: CASSPGGSSGNTIYF.